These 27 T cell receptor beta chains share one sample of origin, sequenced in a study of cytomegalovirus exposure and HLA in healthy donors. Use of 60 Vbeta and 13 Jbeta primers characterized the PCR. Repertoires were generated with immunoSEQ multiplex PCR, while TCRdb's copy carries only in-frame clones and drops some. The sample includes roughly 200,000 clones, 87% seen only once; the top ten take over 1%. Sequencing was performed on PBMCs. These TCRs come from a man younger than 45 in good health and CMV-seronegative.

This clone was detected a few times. The CDR3 DNA is TGTGCCAGCAAAGTTAAGGGGCGGACTAGCGGGGGCCCGAACACCGGGGAGCTGTTTTTT. It yields the protein CASKVKGRTSGGPNTGELFF. V usage is TRBV27 and J usage is TRBJ2-2; TRBD2 matches at 13 bases. The CDR3 is made up of 20 amino acids. Trimming removed 7 bases from V and 0 bases from J; junction bases left unmatched: 14. CDR1 MNHEY and CDR2 SMNVEV come from the germline V gene (reference sequence).

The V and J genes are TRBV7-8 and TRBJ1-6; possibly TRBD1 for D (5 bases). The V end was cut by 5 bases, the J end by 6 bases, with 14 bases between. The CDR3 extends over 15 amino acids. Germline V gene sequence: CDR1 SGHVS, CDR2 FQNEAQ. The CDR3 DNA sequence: TGTGCCAGCAGCATATACGGGGGGTCTAATTCACCCCTCCACTTT. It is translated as CASSIYGGSNSPLHF.

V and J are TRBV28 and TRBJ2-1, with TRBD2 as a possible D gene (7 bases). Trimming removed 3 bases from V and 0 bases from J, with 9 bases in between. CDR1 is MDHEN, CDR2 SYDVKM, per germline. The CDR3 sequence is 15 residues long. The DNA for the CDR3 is TGTGCCAGCAGTTTTCGGGGGGCCTCCTACAATGAGCAGTTCTTC. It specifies CASSFRGASYNEQFF.

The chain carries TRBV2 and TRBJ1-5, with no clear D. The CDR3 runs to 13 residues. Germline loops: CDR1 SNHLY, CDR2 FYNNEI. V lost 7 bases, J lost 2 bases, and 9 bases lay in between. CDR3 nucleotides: TGTGCCAGCAAATTCCAGGGCAATCAGCCCCAGCATTTT. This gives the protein CASKFQGNQPQHF.

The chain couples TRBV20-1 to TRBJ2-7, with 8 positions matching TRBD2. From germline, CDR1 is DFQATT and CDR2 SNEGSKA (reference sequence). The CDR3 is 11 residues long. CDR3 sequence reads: CSSGGGYEQYF. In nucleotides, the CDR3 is TGCAGCAGTGGCGGGGGGTACGAGCAGTACTTC.

The CDR3 DNA is TGCGCCAGCAGCCAAGGCGTCGGGGGTGTAAACACCGGGGAGCTGTTTTTT. It specifies CASSQGVGGVNTGELFF. V usage is TRBV4-3 and J usage is TRBJ2-2; D may be TRBD2 (6 bases). Trimming removed 1 base from V and 2 bases from J, with 14 bases in between. Germline V gene lookup returns CDR1 LGHNA and CDR2 YSLEER. CDR3 length equals 17 residues.

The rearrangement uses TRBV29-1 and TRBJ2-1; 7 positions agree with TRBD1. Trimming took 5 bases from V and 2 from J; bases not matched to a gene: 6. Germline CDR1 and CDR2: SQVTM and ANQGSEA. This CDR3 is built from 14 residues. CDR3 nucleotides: TGCAGCGTTCAGACAGGGCGGGCCTACAATGAGCAGTTCTTC. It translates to CSVQTGRAYNEQFF.

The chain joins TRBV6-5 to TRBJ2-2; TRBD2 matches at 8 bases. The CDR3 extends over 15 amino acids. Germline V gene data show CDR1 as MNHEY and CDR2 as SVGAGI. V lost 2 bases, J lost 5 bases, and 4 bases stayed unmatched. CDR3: CASSYDQRGTGELFF. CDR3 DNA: TGTGCCAGCAGTTACGATCAGCGGGGGACCGGGGAGCTGTTTTTT.

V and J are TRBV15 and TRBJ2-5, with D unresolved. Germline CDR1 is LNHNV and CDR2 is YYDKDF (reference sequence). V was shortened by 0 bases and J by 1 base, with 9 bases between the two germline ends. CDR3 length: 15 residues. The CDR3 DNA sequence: TGTGCCACCAGCAGAGATCCCCAGGCCCAAGAGACCCAGTACTTC. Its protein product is CATSRDPQAQETQYF.

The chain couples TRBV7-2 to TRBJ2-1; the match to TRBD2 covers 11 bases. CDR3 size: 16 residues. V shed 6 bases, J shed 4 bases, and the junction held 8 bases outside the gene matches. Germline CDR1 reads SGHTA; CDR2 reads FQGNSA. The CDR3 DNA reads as TGTGCCAGCAGATATACCGGGACTAGCGGATACAATGAGCAGTTCTTC. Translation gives CASRYTGTSGYNEQFF.

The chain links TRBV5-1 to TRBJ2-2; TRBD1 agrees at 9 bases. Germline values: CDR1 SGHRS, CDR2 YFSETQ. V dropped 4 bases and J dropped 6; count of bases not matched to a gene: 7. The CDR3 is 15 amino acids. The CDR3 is CASSPGQGIAGELFF. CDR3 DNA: TGCGCCAGCAGCCCGGGACAGGGTATAGCCGGGGAGCTGTTTTTT.

CDR3 DNA sequence: TGTGCCAGCAGTTTTAGGGGACTACCATACAATGAGCAGTTCTTC. Translation: CASSFRGLPYNEQFF. This chain joins TRBV28 and TRBJ2-1; TRBD2 matches 7 bases. The trim removed 3 bases at V and 4 bases at J, leaving 6 bases unmatched. Germline CDR1 and CDR2: MDHEN and SYDVKM. This CDR3 has 15 amino acids.

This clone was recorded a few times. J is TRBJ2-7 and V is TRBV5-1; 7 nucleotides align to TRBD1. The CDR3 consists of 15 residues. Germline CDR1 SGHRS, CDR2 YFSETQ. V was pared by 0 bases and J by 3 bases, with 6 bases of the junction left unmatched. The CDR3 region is CASSLEGTEVYEQYF. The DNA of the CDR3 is TGCGCCAGCAGCTTGGAAGGGACAGAGGTCTACGAGCAGTACTTC.

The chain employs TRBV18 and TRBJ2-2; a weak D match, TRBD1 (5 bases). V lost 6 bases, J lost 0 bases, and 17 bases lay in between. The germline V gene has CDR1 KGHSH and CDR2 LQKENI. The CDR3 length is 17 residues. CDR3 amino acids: CASSAQAGLSNTGELFF. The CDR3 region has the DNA TGTGCCAGCTCGGCCCAAGCAGGGTTATCGAACACCGGGGAGCTGTTTTTT.

In DNA form, the CDR3 reads TGCGCCAGCAGCTTGTCCACAACCTACGAGCAGTACTTC. It encodes CASSLSTTYEQYF. The chain has TRBV5-1 and TRBJ2-7; no reliable D call. The V end was cut by 1 base, the J end by 2 bases, with 7 bases between. Germline lookup yields CDR1 SGHRS and CDR2 YFSETQ. CDR3 length equals 13 residues. The entire variable domain, with the rest obtained from reference TRBV5-1 and TRBJ2-7, is as follows: KAGVTQTPRYLIKTRGQQVTLSCSPISGHRSVSWYQQTPGQGLQFLFEYFSETQRNKGNFPGRFSGRQFSNSRSEMNVSTLELGDSALYLCASSLSTTYEQYFGPGTRLTVT.

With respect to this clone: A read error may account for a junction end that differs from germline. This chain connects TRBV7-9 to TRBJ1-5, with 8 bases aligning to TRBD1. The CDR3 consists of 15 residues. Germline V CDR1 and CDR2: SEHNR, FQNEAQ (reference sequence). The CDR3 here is CSSSSDRVDNQPQHF. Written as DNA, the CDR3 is TGTTCCAGCAGCTCGGACAGGGTGGACAATCAGCCCCAGCATTTT.

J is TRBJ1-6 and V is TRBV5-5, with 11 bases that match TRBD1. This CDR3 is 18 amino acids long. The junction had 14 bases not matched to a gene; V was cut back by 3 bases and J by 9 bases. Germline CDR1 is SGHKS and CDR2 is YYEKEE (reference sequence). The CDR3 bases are TGTGCCAGCAGCTCGTCCCTCTTGGTAGGGACAGGGGGTTCACCCCTCCACTTT. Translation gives CASSSSLLVGTGGSPLHF.

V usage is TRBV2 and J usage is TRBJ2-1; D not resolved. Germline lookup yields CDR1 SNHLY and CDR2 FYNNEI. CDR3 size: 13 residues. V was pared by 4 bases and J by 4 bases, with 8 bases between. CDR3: CASSVLLYNEQFF. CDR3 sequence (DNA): TGTGCCAGCAGTGTATTGTTATACAATGAGCAGTTCTTC.

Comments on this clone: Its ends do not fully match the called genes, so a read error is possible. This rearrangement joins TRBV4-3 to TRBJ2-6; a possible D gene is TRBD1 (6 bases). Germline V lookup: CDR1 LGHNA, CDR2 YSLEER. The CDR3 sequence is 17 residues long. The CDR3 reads CASSQDKGRLGANGLTF. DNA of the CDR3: TGCGCCAGCAGCCAAGATAAGGGCCGCTTGGGGGCCAACGGCCTGACTTTC.

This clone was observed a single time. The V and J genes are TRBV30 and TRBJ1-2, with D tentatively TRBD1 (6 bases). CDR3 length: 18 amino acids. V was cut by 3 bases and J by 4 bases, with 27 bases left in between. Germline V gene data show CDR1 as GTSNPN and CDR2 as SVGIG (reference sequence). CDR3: CAWRPGTPPAAVPYGYTF. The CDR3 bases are TGTGCCTGGAGGCCCGGGACACCACCGGCCGCGGTTCCCTATGGCTACACCTTC.

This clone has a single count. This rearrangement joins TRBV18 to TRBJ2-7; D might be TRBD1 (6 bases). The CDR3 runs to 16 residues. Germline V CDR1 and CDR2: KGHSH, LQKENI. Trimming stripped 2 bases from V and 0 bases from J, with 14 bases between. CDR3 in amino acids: CASSPFRTVSSYEQYF. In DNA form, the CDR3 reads TGTGCCAGCTCACCATTTAGGACAGTAAGCTCCTACGAGCAGTACTTC.

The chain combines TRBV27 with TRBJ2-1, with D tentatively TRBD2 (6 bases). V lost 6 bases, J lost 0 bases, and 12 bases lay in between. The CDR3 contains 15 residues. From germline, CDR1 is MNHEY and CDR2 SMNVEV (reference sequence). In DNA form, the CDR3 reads TGTGCCAGCAGCCTTAGCGGATACTCCTACAATGAGCAGTTCTTC. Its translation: CASSLSGYSYNEQFF.

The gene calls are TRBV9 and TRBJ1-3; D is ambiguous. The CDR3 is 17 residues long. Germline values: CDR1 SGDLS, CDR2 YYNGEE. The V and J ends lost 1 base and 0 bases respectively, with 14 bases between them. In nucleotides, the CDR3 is TGTGCCAGCAGCGTACTCCCGACGGGTCGCTCTGGAAACACCATATATTTT. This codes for CASSVLPTGRSGNTIYF.

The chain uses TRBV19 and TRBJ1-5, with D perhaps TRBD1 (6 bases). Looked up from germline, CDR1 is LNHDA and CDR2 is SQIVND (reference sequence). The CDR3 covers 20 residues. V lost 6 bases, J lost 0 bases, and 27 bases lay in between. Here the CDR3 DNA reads TGTGCCAGTAGCCGCCGAGCCCGGACAGTTGATGCCTATAGCAATCAGCCCCAGCATTTT. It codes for CASSRRARTVDAYSNQPQHF.

The CDR3 DNA reads as TGTGCCAGCAGGAGCACAGGGAGCGGCAATCAGCCCCAGCATTTT. Translated: CASRSTGSGNQPQHF. The chain joins TRBV27 to TRBJ1-5, with D maybe TRBD1 (6 bases). CDR1 is MNHEY and CDR2 is SMNVEV in the germline V gene (reference sequence). The CDR3 runs to 15 residues. V was pared by 6 bases and J by 2 bases, with 14 bases between.

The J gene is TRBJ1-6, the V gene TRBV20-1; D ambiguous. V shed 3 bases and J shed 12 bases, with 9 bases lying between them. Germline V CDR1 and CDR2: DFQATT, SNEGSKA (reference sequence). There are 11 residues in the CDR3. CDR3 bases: TGCAGTGCTAGTCTCGCGGAACCCCTCCACTTT. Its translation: CSASLAEPLHF.

The CDR3 DNA follows: TGTGCCAGCAGCGGACTAGGGAAAGGAAACACCATATATTTT. It specifies CASSGLGKGNTIYF. This sequence joins TRBV11-2 and TRBJ1-3; no reliable D call. Germline assignment: CDR1 SGHAT and CDR2 FQNNGV. This CDR3 has 14 amino acids. V shed 5 bases and J shed 4 bases, with 12 bases lying between them.